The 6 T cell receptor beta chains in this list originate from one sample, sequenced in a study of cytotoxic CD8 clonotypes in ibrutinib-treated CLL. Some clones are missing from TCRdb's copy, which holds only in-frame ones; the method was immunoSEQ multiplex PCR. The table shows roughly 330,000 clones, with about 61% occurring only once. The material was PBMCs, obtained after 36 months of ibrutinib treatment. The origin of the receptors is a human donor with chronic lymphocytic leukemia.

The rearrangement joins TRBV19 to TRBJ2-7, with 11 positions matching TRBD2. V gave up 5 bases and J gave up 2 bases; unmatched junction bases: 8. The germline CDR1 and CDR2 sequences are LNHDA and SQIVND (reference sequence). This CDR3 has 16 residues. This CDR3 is CASSPRLAGHTYEQYF. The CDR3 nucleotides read TGTGCCAGTAGTCCCCGACTAGCGGGGCACACCTACGAGCAGTACTTC.

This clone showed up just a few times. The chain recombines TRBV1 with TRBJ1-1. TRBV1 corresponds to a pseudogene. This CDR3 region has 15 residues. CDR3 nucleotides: TGCACCAGCAGCCAAGTCACGGGACGAAACACTGAAGCTTTCTTT. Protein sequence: CTSSQVTGRNTEAFF.

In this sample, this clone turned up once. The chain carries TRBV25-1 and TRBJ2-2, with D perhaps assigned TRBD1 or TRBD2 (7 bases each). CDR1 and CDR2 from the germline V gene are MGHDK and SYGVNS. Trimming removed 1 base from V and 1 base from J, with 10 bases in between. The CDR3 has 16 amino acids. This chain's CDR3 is CASSEFRGGNTGELFF. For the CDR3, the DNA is TGTGCCAGCAGTGAATTCAGGGGGGGGAACACCGGGGAGCTGTTTTTT.

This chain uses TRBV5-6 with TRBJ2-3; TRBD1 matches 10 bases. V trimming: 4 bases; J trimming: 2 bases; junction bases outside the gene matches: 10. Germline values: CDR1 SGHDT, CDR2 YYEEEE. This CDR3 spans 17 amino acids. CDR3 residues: CASSPPRQGAFTDTQYF. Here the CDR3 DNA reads TGTGCCAGCAGCCCCCCACGACAGGGGGCTTTCACAGATACGCAGTATTTT.

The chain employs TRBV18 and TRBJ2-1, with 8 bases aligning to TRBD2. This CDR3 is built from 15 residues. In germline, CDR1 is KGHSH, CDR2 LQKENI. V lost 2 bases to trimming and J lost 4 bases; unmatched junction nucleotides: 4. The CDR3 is CASSPTSGLYNEQFF. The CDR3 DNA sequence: TGTGCCAGCTCACCAACTAGCGGCCTTTACAATGAGCAGTTCTTC.

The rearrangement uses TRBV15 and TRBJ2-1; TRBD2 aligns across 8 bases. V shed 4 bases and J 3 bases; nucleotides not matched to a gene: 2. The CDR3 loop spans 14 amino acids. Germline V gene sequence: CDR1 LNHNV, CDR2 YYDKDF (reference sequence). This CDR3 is CATSNGGDYNEQFF. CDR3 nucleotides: TGTGCCACCAGCAACGGGGGGGACTACAATGAGCAGTTCTTC.